This record concerns one T cell receptor (beta chain) sequence. In the original analysis: It was from reference gene primer amplification that nucleated cell counts were estimated. The repertoire was sequenced with immunoSEQ multiplex PCR; TCRdb's copy has only in-frame clones and lacks some. V and J calls and clone size are as listed in that table; D and trimming were resolved from the DNA. The data contain about 55,000 clones, about 87% of them singletons. CDR3 length: 15 amino acids. V lost 0 bases and J lost 4; bases outside the gene matches: 5. CDR1 SGHDT and CDR2 YYEEEE come from the germline V gene. The data belong to a study of blood T cell repertoires in COVID-19. Study-level background: T cells, B-cell-depleted T cells, or PBMCs supplied cDNA or gDNA.

This sequence was found in a man in his forties with COVID-19, enrolled during active disease. V and J are TRBV5-6 and TRBJ2-7; TRBD2 aligns across 9 bases. Sequenced sample: peripheral blood. As DNA, the CDR3 is TGTGCCAGCAGCTTGGGTAGCGGGAGAATGTACGAGCAGTACTTC. Protein sequence: CASSLGSGRMYEQYF.